This T cell receptor beta chain was retrieved from a study of shared clonotypes between healthy human individuals. Overall study: The study used three CD4 naive, three CD4 memory, two CD8 naive and one CD8 memory plate per donor.

General study points: The four-donor shared clonotypes exceeded non-shared clonotypes in generation probability, with non-shared ones scoring lower.

Naive CD45RA+ and memory CD45RA-negative subsets were split from CD4+ cells. The CDR3 contains 14 residues. With V trimmed by 1 base and J by 9 bases, 4 bases remained unmatched. Germline V gene data show CDR1 as SGHDT and CDR2 as YYEEEE. Worth noting for this clone: Its antigen remains unidentified.

Some clones are missing from TCRdb's copy, which holds only in-frame ones; the method was immunoSEQ multiplex PCR. The table shows 2.3 million or so clones, with approximately 95% occurring only once. This sequence was found in a man younger than 35 in good health. Some clones in this sample may be carry-over from other donors' samples. The V gene is TRBV5-6, the J gene TRBJ2-3; 11 positions agree with TRBD2. Sequences were obtained from naive CD4+ T cells from PBMCs. The subset here: CD45RA+ positively selected. DNA for the CDR3: TGTGCCAGCAGCTTGACTAGCGGGAGAGTCACGCAGTATTTT. Translation gives CASSLTSGRVTQYF.